This entry concerns a single TCR beta chain. As yet, its antigen is unknown. These data come from a study of T cell responses to AZD1222 COVID-19 vaccine. The study, taken as a whole, reports: An increase in Spike-specific TCR breadth and depth was observed after two AZD1222 doses. Just a handful of AZD1222 recipients were seropositive at baseline. Donor demographics were predominantly white British with a female majority; clonal diversity may be underestimated.

The germline V gene has CDR1 LNHDA and CDR2 SQIVND (reference sequence). The CDR3 extends over 16 amino acids. Between the trimmed V and J ends, which lost 7 bases and 7 bases, there was a span of 25 bases. Sequencing was performed with immunoSEQ multiplex PCR; in TCRdb, only in-frame clones are kept and a portion is missing. The sample includes approximately 70,000 clones, about 87% of them seen just once. The V call is TRBV19, the J call TRBJ1-2; TRBD1 is a possible D gene (6 bases). The material sequenced was peripheral blood, taken 28 days after the second dose of the MenACWY control vaccine. The TCR comes from an adult who received the MenACWY meningococcal vaccine as a control. As DNA, the CDR3 is TGTGCCAGTACAAATTTGGTCGGGCGACAGGTGGCTGGCTACACCTTC. Translated: CASTNLVGRQVAGYTF. Full variable domain (missing parts from reference TRBV19 and TRBJ1-2): DGGITQSPKYLFRKEGQNVTLSCEQNLNHDAMYWYRQDPGQGLRLIYYSQIVNDFQKGDIAEGYSVSREKKESFPLTVTSAQKNPTAFYLCASTNLVGRQVAGYTFGSGTRLTVV.